The present entry profiles one T cell receptor (beta chain) with its context. What it binds is not known. This sample is drawn from a study of T cell repertoires in ileal Crohn's disease. In the study overall: Biopsies of inflamed ileum from the surgical specimen form M0 samples.

Produced via immunoSEQ multiplex PCR; TCRdb's table is partial and in-frame only. The table lists roughly 4,200 clones, around three quarters of them singletons. Study outcomes and limitations: Compared with CD4 T cells, sorted CD8 cells carried more expanded clones.

This CDR3 has 19 residues. The V gene lost 0 bases and the J gene lost 2 bases, with 20 bases spanning the gap. CDR1 and CDR2 (germline): SGDLS, YYNGEE. The time point was: inflamed ileum from the surgical specimen. The chain combines TRBV9 with TRBJ2-2; the D gene could be TRBD1 or TRBD2 (5 bases each). This clonotype was obtained from an adult with Crohn's disease. The sample taken for sequencing was ileal tissue. In nucleotides, the CDR3 is TGTGCCAGCAGCGTAGCTTCGAGCGCCGGGGCCGGAAACACCGGGGAGCTGTTTTTT. Its translation: CASSVASSAGAGNTGELFF.